This paragraph reports one T cell receptor (beta chain). This sample stems from a study of regulatory T cells in long-lasting Graves disease. For TCR beta, libraries came from iRepertoire HTBI primers and Arm-PCR of CDR3 regions. TCRdb redid the calling of the multiplex PCR reads with MiXCR, one entry per CDR3 protein. The sample includes 510,000 or so distinct CDR3 sequences, approximately 12% of them seen just once. Time point indicated: newly diagnosed GD, antithyroid drugs for less than 3 months. PBMCs provided the RNA from which the TCR library was made. V shed 3 bases and J shed 6 bases, with 9 bases lying between them. Germline CDR1 reads MNHNS; CDR2 reads SASEGT. The CDR3 runs 13 residues. These data were likewise used in another study, on T cells in Graves' hyperthyroidism and ophthalmopathy. That report notes: Absent ophthalmopathy progression within 18 months defined stable Graves' hyperthyroidism. Patients showing uncontrolled infection, other autoimmune disease, pregnancy or lactation were ineligible. First-round RT-PCR targeting the TCR CDR3 was performed with the HTBI primer set.

The sequences come from peripheral blood mononuclear cells (PBMCs), collected at new diagnosis, from a patient treated with antithyroid drugs. The receptor comes from a woman aged 30 to 39 with Graves disease. This chain connects TRBV6-1 to TRBJ1-5, with D possibly matching TRBD1 (5 bases). CDR3 nucleotides: TGTGCCAGCAGTGACATTAGGGGTCAGCCCCAGCATTTT. This gives the protein CASSDIRGQPQHF.